The rows below give T cell receptor beta chains drawn from one sample of a study of chemoradiotherapy in HPV16-positive cancers. The method was immunoSEQ multiplex PCR; TCRdb's version includes in-frame clones alone and lacks a portion of them. Among around 1,000 clones listed, around 92% were seen once. The material sequenced was tumor tissue, taken from a patient who underwent chemoradiotherapy. The receptor source for this set is a human donor with HPV-associated anogenital cancer. Each CDR3 is given with its conserved first and last residue. D genes are given only for firm matches. Not all rows give a size; the values are once, few, many and, for expanded clones, a class.

size: -; V: TRBV14; D: TRBD1; J: TRBJ2-3; DNA: TGTGCCAGCAGCCACCGAAGGACAGGTACAGATACGCAGTATTTT; CDR3: CASSHRRTGTDTQYF
size: -; V: TRBV9; D: -; J: TRBJ2-3; DNA: TGTGCCAGCAGCGTAGGGCCGGGGAACACAGATACGCAGTATTTT; CDR3: CASSVGPGNTDTQYF
size: -; V: TRBV28; D: -; J: TRBJ2-1; DNA: TGTGCCAGCAGTTTATCCCAGACAGGATCCCGGGATGAGCAGTTCTTC; CDR3: CASSLSQTGSRDEQFF
size: -; V: TRBV7-8; D: -; J: TRBJ1-6; DNA: TGTGCCAGCAGCTTAGAACAGTCTAATTCACCCCTCCACTTT; CDR3: CASSLEQSNSPLHF
size: -; V: TRBV4-2; D: -; J: TRBJ2-7; DNA: TGTGCCAGCAGCCAAGAGTATGATACCTACGAGCAGTACTTC; CDR3: CASSQEYDTYEQYF
size: few; V: TRBV6-1; D: TRBD2; J: TRBJ2-2; DNA: TGTGCCAGCAGTGTGTATAGCGGGGGGGGCGCGAACACCGGGGAGCTGTTTTTT; CDR3: CASSVYSGGGANTGELFF
size: -; V: TRBV30; D: -; J: TRBJ1-3; DNA: TGTGCCTGGAGTCCGTTGGGGGCGCCGGGAAACACCATATATTTT; CDR3: CAWSPLGAPGNTIYF
size: -; V: TRBV4-1; D: TRBD1; J: TRBJ1-5; DNA: TGCGCCAGCAGCCTTGGGTTGCAGGGGGCGGTGGGCAATCAGCCCCAGCATTTT; CDR3: CASSLGLQGAVGNQPQHF
size: -; V: TRBV15; D: TRBD2; J: TRBJ2-2; DNA: TGTGCCACCAGCAGAGATAGCGGGGGGGAGACCGGGGAGCTGTTTTTT; CDR3: CATSRDSGGETGELFF
size: -; V: TRBV4-2; D: TRBD1; J: TRBJ1-1; DNA: TGTGCCAGCGCTCACAGGGGGAATGTGGAGACTGAAGCTTTCTTT; CDR3: CASAHRGNVETEAFF
size: few; V: TRBV7-2; D: TRBD1; J: TRBJ1-6; DNA: TGTGCCAGCAGCTTACGGGACAGGGGGCGTTCACCCCTCCACTTT; CDR3: CASSLRDRGRSPLHF
size: -; V: TRBV4-1; D: -; J: TRBJ2-1; DNA: TGCGCCAGCAGCCAAGGGACAACCTACAATGAGCAGTTCTTC; CDR3: CASSQGTTYNEQFF
size: -; V: TRBV6-5; D: -; J: TRBJ2-3; DNA: TGTGCCAGCAGTTTCCTCAGACAGGAACCCGATACGCAGTATTTT; CDR3: CASSFLRQEPDTQYF
size: -; V: TRBV28; D: -; J: TRBJ2-7; DNA: TGTGCCAGCAGTATATCAGGGGAGAGCTACGAGCAGTACTTC; CDR3: CASSISGESYEQYF
size: -; V: TRBV6-1; D: -; J: TRBJ1-2; DNA: TGTGCCAGCAGTGAAAATGACGTGGTTGGCTACACCTTC; CDR3: CASSENDVVGYTF
size: -; V: TRBV28; D: TRBD2; J: TRBJ2-3; DNA: TGTGCCACAGACGGACTAGCTAACACAGATACGCAGTATTTT; CDR3: CATDGLANTDTQYF
size: -; V: TRBV28; D: TRBD1; J: TRBJ1-6; DNA: TGTGCCAGCGTCGTGACAGGGGGCGGCTCACCCCTCCACTTT; CDR3: CASVVTGGGSPLHF
size: -; V: TRBV5-1; D: TRBD2; J: TRBJ2-1; DNA: TGCGCCAGCAGCGAAGGGACTAGCGGGGGGAATGAGCAGTTCTTC; CDR3: CASSEGTSGGNEQFF
size: -; V: TRBV30; D: -; J: TRBJ2-7; DNA: TGTGCCTGGAGTGTGAGTGGCAGGTCACAGGAGTACTTC; CDR3: CAWSVSGRSQEYF
size: -; V: TRBV28; D: -; J: TRBJ1-2; DNA: TGTGCCAGCAGTTTATCCACCGTCGGCTACACCTTC; CDR3: CASSLSTVGYTF
size: -; V: TRBV29-1; D: TRBD1; J: TRBJ1-4; DNA: TGCAGTGCAACTGAGACAGGGGAAGGTGAAAAACTGTTTTTT; CDR3: CSATETGEGEKLFF
size: -; V: TRBV9; D: -; J: TRBJ2-1; DNA: TGTGCCAGCAGCCCTATTCGGGCCCCTGTTTCTAATGAGCAGTTCTTC; CDR3: CASSPIRAPVSNEQFF
size: -; V: TRBV6-5; D: -; J: TRBJ2-1; DNA: TGTGCCAGCAGTTTGTTGGGAGGCAATGAGCAGTTCTTC; CDR3: CASSLLGGNEQFF
size: -; V: TRBV5-1; D: TRBD1; J: TRBJ2-7; DNA: TGCGCCAGCAGCTTGGACAGGGGATCGAACTACGAGCAGTACTTC; CDR3: CASSLDRGSNYEQYF
size: -; V: TRBV2; D: TRBD2; J: TRBJ2-2; DNA: TGTGCCACCGCTAGCGGGGGGGCCTTCGGGGAGCTGTTTTTT; CDR3: CATASGGAFGELFF
size: few; V: TRBV15; D: -; J: TRBJ1-5; DNA: TGTGCCACCAGCAGGGGGAGCAATCAGCCCCAGCATTTT; CDR3: CATSRGSNQPQHF